This TCR beta chain derives from a study of cytomegalovirus exposure and HLA in healthy donors. Study-wide results and limits: Researchers catalogued under 200 TCR beta chains as cytomegalovirus-associated.

The V and J ends lost 0 bases and 8 bases, in that order; junction bases with no gene match: 2. The CDR3 totals 14 residues. Germline lookup yields CDR1 SGHRS and CDR2 YFSETQ. This clone was seen only a few times. Its specificity is not known. This same CDR3 is encoded by further DNA sequences in the sample. Measured with immunoSEQ multiplex PCR; TCRdb has only the in-frame clones, and not every one. Counted here are under 200,000 clones, about 95% occurring once; the ten biggest clones make up under 0.9%. The chain links TRBV5-1 to TRBJ1-6, with TRBD1 matching over 7 bases. The sequenced material came from PBMCs. The receptor's source is a woman between 18 and 29 years old in good health and CMV-seronegative. In nucleotides, the CDR3 is TGCGCCAGCAGCTTGGGCGACAGGGATTCACCCCTCCACTTT. It yields the protein CASSLGDRDSPLHF.